The TCR beta chain described here comes from a study of shared clonotypes between healthy human individuals. Regarding the study as a whole: Among donors, the sharing of clonotypes was expected to be influenced by sequencing depth.

Comment on this clone: The antigen remains undetermined.

The J segment lost 4 bases and the V segment lost 0 bases, leaving 3 bases of the junction unmatched. This CDR3 spans 15 amino acids. Per germline, CDR1 SGHTS and CDR2 YDEGEE. Only in-frame clones appear in the TCRdb table, and some are missing; sequencing was by immunoSEQ multiplex PCR. In the table there are about 2 million clones, 90% to 95% of which are singletons. The receptor was derived from a man younger than 35 in good health. The chain uses TRBV5-8 and TRBJ2-5; TRBD1 matches at 10 bases. Sequenced: naive CD4+ T cells sorted from blood. Subset denoted: CD45RA+ positively selected. This chain's CDR3 is CASSLGDRGRETQYF. The CDR3 bases are TGTGCCAGCAGCTTGGGTGACAGGGGGCGAGAGACCCAGTACTTC.